The sequence of this TCR beta chain was determined in a study of blood T cell repertoires in COVID-19. Germline CDR1 and CDR2: MNHEY and SVGAGI. This CDR3 contains 14 residues. Trimming removed 7 bases at V and 2 bases at J, with 11 bases between. The method was immunoSEQ multiplex PCR; TCRdb's version includes in-frame clones alone and lacks a portion of them. The sample has about 250,000 clones; about 83% are singletons. This clonotype originated in an elderly woman with COVID-19, enrolled during active disease. Sample: peripheral blood. The V gene is TRBV6-5, the J gene TRBJ2-2; maybe TRBD2 (5 bases). CDR3 residues: CASKLASNTGELFF. In nucleotides, the CDR3 is TGTGCCAGCAAGCTAGCCTCCAACACCGGGGAGCTGTTTTTT.